At least ten counts were recorded for the clone carrying this TCR beta chain. This specimen comes from a study of T cell changes during pregnancy in multiple sclerosis. The assay was immunoSEQ multiplex PCR, and TCRdb's table has in-frame clones only and misses some. Among some 77,000 clones listed, 90% to 95% were seen once. CDR1 is SGHVT, CDR2 SQSDAQ, per germline. V was cut by 1 base and J by 2 bases, with 11 bases left in between. This CDR3 has 15 residues. The source of this sequence is a female donor in good health, enrolled as a control in a pregnancy study. The chain employs TRBV7-4 and TRBJ1-2; possible D gene TRBD1, 5 bases. Sequenced material: peripheral blood, taken after pregnancy. CDR3 sequence: CASSLVPGPNYGYTF. CDR3 DNA sequence: TGTGCCAGCAGCTTAGTTCCAGGGCCCAACTATGGCTACACCTTC. Together with reference TRBV7-4 and TRBJ1-2, the CDR3 gives the full variable domain: GAGVSQSPRYKVAKRGRDVALRCDSISGHVTLYWYRQTLGQGSEVLTYSQSDAQRDKSGRPSGRFSAERPERSVSTLKIQRTEQGDSAVYLCASSLVPGPNYGYTFGSGTRLTVV.